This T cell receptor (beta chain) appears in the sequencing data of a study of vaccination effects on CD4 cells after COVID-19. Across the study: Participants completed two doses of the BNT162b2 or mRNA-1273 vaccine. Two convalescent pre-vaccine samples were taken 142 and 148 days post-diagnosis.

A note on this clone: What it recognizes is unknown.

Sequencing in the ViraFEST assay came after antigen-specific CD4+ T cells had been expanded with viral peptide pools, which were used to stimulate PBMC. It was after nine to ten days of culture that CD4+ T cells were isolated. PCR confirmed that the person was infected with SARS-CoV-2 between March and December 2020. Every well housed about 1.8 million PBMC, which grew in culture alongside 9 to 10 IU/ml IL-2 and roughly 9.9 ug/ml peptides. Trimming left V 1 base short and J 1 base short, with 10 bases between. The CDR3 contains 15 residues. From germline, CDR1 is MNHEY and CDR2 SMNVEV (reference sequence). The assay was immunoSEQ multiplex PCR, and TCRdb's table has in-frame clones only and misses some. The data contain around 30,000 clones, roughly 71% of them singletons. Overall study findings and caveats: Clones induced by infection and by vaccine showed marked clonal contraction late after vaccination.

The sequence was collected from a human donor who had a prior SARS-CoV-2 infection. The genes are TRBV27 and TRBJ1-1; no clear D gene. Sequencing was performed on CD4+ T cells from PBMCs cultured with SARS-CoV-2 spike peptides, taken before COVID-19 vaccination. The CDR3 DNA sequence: TGTGCCAGCAGTTTATTGGCAGTGAAGAACACTGAAGCTTTCTTT. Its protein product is CASSLLAVKNTEAFF.